This TCR beta chain was retrieved from a study of blood T cell repertoires in COVID-19. TCRdb's copy holds only in-frame clones and misses some; the assay was immunoSEQ multiplex PCR. Of 150,000 to 200,000 clones listed, around nine tenths were seen once; the top ten hold under 15%. The sequencing input was peripheral blood. The sequence derives from a woman in her 70s with COVID-19, enrolled during active disease.

The CDR3 bases are TGCAGCGTTGAAGCGGGGAACTATGGCTACACCTTC. It specifies CSVEAGNYGYTF. The rearrangement uses TRBV29-1 and TRBJ1-2; D not resolved. There are 12 residues in the CDR3. Trimming removed 1 base at V and 2 bases at J, with 5 bases between. Germline values: CDR1 SQVTM, CDR2 ANQGSEA. Full variable domain (outside the CDR3, taken from reference TRBV29-1 and TRBJ1-2): SAVISQKPSRDICQRGTSLTIQCQVDSQVTMMFWYRQQPGQSLTLIATANQGSEATYESGFVIDKFPISRPNLTFSTLTVSNMSPEDSSIYLCSVEAGNYGYTFGSGTRLTVV.